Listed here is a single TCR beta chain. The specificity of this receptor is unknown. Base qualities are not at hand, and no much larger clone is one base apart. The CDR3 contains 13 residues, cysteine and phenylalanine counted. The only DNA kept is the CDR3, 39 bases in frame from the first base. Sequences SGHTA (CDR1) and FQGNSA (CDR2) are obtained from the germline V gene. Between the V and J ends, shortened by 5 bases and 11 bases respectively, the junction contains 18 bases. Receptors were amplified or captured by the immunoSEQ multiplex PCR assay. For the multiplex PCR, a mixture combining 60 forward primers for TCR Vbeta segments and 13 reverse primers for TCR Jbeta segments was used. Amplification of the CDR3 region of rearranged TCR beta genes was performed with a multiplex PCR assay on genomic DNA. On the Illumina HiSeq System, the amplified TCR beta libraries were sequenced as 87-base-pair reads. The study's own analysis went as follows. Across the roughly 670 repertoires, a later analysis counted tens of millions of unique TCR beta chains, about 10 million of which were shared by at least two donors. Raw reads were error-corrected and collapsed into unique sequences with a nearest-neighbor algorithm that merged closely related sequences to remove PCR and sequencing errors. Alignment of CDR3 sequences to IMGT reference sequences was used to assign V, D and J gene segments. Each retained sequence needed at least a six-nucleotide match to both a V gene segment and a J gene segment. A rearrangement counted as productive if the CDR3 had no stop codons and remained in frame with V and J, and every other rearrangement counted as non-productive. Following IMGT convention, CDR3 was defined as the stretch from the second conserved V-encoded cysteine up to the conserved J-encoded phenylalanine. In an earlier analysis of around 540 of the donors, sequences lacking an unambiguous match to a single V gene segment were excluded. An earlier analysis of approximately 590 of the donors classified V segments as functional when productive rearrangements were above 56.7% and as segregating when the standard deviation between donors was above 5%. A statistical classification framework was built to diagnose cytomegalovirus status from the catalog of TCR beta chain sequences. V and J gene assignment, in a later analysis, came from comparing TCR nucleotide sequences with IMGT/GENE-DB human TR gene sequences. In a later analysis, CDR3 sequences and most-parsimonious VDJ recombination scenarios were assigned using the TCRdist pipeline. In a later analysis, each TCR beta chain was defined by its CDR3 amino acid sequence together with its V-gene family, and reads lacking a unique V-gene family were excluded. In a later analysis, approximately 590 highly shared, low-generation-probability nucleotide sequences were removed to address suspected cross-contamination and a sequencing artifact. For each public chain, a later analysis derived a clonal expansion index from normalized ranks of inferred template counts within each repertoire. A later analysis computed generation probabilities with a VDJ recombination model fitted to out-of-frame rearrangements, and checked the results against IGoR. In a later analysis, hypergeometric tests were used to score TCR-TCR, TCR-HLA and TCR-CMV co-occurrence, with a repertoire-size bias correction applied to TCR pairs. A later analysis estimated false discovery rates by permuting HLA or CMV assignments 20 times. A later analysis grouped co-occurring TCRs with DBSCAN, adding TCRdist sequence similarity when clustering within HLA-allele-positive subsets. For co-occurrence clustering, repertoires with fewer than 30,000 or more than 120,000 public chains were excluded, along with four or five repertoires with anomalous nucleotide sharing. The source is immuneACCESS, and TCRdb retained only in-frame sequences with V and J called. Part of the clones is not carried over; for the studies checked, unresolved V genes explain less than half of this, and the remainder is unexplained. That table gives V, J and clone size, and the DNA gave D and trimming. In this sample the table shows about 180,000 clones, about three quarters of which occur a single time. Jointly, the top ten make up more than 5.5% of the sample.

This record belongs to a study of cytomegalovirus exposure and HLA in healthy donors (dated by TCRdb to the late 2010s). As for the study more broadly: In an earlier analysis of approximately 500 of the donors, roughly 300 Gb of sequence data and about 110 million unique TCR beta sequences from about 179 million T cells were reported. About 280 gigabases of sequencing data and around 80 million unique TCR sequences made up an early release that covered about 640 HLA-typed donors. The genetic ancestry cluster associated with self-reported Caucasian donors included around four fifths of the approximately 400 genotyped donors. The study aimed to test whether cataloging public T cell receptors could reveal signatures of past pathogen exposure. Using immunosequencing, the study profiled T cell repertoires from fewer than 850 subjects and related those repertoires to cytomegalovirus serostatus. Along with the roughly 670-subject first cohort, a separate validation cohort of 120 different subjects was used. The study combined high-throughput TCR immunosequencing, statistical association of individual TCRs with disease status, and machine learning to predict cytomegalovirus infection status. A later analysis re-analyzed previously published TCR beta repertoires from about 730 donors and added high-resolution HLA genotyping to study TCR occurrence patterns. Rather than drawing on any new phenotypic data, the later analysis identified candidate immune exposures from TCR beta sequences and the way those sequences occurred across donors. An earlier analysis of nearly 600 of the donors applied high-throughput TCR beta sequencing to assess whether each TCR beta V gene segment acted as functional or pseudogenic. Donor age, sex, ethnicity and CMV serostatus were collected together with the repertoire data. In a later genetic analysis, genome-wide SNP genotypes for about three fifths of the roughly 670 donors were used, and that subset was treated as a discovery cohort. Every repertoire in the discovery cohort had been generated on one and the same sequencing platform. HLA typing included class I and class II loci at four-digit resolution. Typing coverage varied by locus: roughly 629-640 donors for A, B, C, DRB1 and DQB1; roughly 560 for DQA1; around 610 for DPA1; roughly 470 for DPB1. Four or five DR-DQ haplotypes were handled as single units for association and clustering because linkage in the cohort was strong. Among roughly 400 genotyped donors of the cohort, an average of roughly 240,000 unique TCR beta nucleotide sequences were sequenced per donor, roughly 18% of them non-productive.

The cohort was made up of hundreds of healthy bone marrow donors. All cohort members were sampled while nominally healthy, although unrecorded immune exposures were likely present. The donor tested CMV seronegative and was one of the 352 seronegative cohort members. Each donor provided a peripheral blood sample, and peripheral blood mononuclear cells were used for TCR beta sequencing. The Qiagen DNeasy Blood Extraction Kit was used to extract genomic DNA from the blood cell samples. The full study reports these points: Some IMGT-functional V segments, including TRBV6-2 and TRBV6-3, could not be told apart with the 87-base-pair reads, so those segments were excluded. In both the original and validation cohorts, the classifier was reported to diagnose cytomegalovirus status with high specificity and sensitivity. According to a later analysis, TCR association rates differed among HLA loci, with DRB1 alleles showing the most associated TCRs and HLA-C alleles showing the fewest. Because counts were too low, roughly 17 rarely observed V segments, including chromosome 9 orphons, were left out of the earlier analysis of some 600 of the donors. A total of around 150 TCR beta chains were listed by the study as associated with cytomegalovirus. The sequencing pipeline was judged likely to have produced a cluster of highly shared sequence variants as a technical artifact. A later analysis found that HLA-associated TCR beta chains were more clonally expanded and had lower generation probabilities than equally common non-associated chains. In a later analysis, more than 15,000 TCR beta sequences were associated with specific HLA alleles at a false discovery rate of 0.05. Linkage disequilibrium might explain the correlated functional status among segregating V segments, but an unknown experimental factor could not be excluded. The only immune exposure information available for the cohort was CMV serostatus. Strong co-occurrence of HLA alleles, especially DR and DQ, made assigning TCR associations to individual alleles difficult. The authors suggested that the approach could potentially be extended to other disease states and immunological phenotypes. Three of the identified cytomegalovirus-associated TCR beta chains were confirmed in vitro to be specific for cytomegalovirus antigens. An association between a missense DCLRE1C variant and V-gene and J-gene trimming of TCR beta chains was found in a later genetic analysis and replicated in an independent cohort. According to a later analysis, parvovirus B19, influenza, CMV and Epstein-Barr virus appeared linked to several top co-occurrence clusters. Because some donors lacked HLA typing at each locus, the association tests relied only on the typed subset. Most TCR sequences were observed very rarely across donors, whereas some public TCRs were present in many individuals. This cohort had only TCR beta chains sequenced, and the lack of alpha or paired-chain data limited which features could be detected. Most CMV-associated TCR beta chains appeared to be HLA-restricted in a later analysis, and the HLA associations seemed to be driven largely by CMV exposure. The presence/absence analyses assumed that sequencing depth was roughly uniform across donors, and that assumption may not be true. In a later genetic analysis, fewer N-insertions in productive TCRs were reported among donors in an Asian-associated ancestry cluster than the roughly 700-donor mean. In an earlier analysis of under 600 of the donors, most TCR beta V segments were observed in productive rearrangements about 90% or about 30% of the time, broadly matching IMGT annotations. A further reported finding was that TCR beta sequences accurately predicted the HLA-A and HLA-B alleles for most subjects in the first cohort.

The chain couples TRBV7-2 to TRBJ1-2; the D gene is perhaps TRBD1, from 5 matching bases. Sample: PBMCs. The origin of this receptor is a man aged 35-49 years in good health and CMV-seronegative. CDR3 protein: CASSPVTQGIYTF. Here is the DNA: TGTGCCAGCAGCCCAGTGACCCAGGGTATTTACACCTTC.